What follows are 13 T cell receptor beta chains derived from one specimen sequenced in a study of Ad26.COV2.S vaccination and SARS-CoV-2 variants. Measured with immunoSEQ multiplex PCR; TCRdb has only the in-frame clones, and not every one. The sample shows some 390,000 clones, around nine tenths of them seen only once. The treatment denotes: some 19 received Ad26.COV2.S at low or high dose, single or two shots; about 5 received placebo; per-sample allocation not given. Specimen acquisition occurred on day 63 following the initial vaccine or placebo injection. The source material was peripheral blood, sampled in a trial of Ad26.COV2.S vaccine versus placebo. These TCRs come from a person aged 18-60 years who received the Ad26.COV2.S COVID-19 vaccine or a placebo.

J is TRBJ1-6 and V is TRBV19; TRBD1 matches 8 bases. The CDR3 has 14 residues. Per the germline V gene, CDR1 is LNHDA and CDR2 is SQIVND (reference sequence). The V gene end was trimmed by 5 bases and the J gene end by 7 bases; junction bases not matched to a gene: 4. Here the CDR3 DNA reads TGTGCCAGTAGTGGAGACAGGGGAAATTCACCCCTCCACTTT. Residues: CASSGDRGNSPLHF.

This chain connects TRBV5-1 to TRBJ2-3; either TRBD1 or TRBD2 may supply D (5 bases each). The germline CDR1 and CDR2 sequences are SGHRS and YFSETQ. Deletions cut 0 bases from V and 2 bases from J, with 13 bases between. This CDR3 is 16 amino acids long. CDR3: CASSLGGDLTTDTQYF. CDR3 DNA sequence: TGCGCCAGCAGCTTGGGTGGGGACCTTACCACAGATACGCAGTATTTT.

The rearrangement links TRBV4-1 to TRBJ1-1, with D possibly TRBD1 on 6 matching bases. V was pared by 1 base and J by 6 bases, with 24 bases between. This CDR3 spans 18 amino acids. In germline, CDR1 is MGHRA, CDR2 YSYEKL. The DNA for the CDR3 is TGCGCCAGCAGCCAAGCAACCCAACTTAGGGGGGTGGGGGCTGAAGCTTTCTTT. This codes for CASSQATQLRGVGAEAFF.

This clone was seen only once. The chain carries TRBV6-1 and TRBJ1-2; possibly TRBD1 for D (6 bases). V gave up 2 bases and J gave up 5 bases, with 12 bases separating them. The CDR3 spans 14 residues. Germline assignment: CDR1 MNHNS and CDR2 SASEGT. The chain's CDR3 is CASSESQGGYGYTF. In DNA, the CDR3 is TGTGCCAGCAGTGAATCACAGGGTGGTTATGGCTACACCTTC.

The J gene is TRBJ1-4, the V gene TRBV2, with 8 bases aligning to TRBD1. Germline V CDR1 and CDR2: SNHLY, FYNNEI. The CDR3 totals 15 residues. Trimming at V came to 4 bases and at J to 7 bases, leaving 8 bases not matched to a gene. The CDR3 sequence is CASSGQGRDGEKLFF. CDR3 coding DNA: TGTGCCAGCAGTGGACAGGGGAGAGATGGTGAAAAACTGTTTTTT.

The DNA for the CDR3 is TGTGCCAGCAGCTTCGCTGCCTATGGCTACACCTTC. It is translated as CASSFAAYGYTF. V is TRBV5-4 and J is TRBJ1-2; D is uncertain. CDR1 is SGHNT and CDR2 is YYREEE in the germline V gene (reference sequence). The CDR3 has 12 amino acids. V was pared by 2 bases and J by 4 bases, with 6 bases between. Variable domain in full (rest from reference TRBV5-4 and TRBJ1-2): ETGVTQSPTHLIKTRGQQVTLRCSSQSGHNTVSWYQQALGQGPQFIFQYYREEENGRGNFPPRFSGLQFPNYSSELNVNALELDDSALYLCASSFAAYGYTFGSGTRLTVV.

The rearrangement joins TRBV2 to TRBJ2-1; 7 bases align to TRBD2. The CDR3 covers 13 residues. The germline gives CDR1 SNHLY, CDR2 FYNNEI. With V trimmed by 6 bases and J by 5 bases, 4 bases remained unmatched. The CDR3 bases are TGTGCCAGCAGCAGCGGGGCGAACAATGAGCAGTTCTTC. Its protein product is CASSSGANNEQFF.

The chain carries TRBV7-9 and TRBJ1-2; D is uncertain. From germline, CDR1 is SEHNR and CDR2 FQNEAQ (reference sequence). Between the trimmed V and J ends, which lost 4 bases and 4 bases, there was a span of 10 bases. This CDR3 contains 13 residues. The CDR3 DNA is TGTGCCAGCAGCTCTTCTGGTACCTATGGCTACACCTTC. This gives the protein CASSSSGTYGYTF. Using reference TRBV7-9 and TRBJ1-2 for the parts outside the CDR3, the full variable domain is DTGVSQNPRHKITKRGQNVTFRCDPISEHNRLYWYRQTLGQGPEFLTYFQNEAQLEKSRLLSDRFSAERPKGSFSTLEIQRTEQGDSAMYLCASSSSGTYGYTFGSGTRLTVV.

Here the CDR3 reads CASSDIYEQYF. The CDR3 DNA reads as TGTGCCAGCAGTGATATCTACGAGCAGTACTTC. V is TRBV6-1 and J is TRBJ2-7; D gene uncertain. The germline V gene encodes CDR1 MNHNS and CDR2 SASEGT. The CDR3 covers 11 residues. With 3 bases removed from V and 3 bases from J, the gap between germline ends came to 3 bases.

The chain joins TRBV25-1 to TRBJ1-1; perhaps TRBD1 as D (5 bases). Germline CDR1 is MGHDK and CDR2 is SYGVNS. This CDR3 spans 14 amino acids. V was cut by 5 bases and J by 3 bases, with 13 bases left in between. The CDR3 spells CASSPRREDTEAFF. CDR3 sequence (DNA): TGTGCCAGCAGTCCCCGCAGGGAGGACACTGAAGCTTTCTTT.

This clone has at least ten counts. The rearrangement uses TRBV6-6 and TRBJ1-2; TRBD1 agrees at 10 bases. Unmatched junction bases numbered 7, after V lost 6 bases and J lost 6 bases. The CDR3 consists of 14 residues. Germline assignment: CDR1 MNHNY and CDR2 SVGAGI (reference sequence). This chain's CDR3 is CASSMTGGLNGYTF. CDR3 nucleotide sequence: TGTGCCAGCAGCATGACAGGGGGCCTGAATGGCTACACCTTC.

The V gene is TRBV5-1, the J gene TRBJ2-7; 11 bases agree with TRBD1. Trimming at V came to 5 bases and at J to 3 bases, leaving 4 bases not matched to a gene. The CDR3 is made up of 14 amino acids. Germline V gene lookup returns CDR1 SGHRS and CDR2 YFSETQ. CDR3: CASRGQGANYEQYF. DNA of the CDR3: TGCGCCAGCAGAGGACAGGGGGCGAACTACGAGCAGTACTTC.

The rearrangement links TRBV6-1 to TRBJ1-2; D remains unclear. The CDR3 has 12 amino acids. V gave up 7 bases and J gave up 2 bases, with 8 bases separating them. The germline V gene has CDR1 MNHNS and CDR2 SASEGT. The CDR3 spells CASNQENYGYTF. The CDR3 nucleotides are TGTGCCAGCAACCAGGAGAACTATGGCTACACCTTC.